These 13 T cell receptor beta chains came from one sample sequenced in a study of OX40 agonist ivuxolimab in advanced cancers. The table came from immunoSEQ multiplex PCR; TCRdb's copy has only in-frame clones and leaves some out. Altogether tens of thousands of clones are present, almost 95% being singletons, with the ten largest covering approximately 18%. Sample: CD4+ or CD8+ T cells sorted from blood, taken in a trial of the OX40 agonist ivuxolimab. These receptors all stem from an adult with an advanced solid tumor such as melanoma, head and neck, liver or kidney cancer.

J is TRBJ2-7 and V is TRBV30; D not resolved. The length of the CDR3 is 13 residues. V was pared by 0 bases and J by 4 bases, with 10 bases between. Per germline, CDR1 GTSNPN and CDR2 SVGIG (reference sequence). The CDR3 DNA sequence: TGTGCCTGGAGTGTAGGCAGTTTATACGAGCAGTACTTC. This encodes CAWSVGSLYEQYF.

The chain employs TRBV9 and TRBJ2-3, with 7 bases lining up with TRBD2. This CDR3 is 16 amino acids long. CDR1 and CDR2 (germline): SGDLS, YYNGEE. V trimming: 0 bases; J trimming: 5 bases; junction bases outside the gene matches: 9. The CDR3 here is CASSVAMAGEEDTQYF. Here the CDR3 DNA reads TGTGCCAGCAGCGTAGCTATGGCGGGAGAGGAAGATACGCAGTATTTT.

The chain employs TRBV29-1 and TRBJ1-1, with a weak D call TRBD1 (6 bases). Trimming removed 2 bases from V and 4 bases from J, with 20 bases in between. Germline CDR1 reads SQVTM; CDR2 reads ANQGSEA. There are 16 residues in the CDR3. The CDR3 bases are TGCAGCGTTGAATCCGTTGGTAGGGGGGTGGGCACTGAAGCTTTCTTT. This translates into CSVESVGRGVGTEAFF.

The chain is built from TRBV7-3 and TRBJ2-1, with 7 bases fitting TRBD2. Losses at the gene ends were 1 base for V and 0 bases for J; bases not matched to a gene: 3. CDR1 and CDR2 (germline): SGHTA, FQGTGA. This CDR3 contains 16 residues. CDR3 in DNA: TGTGCCAGCAGCTTAATCGGGGAGGGCTCCTACAATGAGCAGTTCTTC. The encoded protein is CASSLIGEGSYNEQFF.

In its sample, this clone was seen a few times. The chain links TRBV19 to TRBJ1-1; no reliable D call. CDR3 length: 13 amino acids. The germline V gene encodes CDR1 LNHDA and CDR2 SQIVND (reference sequence). Between the trimmed V and J ends, which lost 3 bases and 5 bases, there was a span of 10 bases. The CDR3 loop is CASSIKSETEAFF. The CDR3, as DNA: TGTGCCAGTAGTATTAAGTCCGAGACTGAAGCTTTCTTT.

The chain employs TRBV5-4 and TRBJ2-7; maybe TRBD2 (5 bases). The CDR3 sequence is 14 residues long. Trimming left V 0 bases short and J 5 bases short, with 12 bases between. Germline V lookup: CDR1 SGHNT, CDR2 YYREEE (reference sequence). The CDR3 DNA reads TGTGCCAGCAGCTTGGCCGCACTAGGCGACGAGCAGTACTTC. This encodes CASSLAALGDEQYF. Full variable domain (outside the CDR3, taken from reference TRBV5-4 and TRBJ2-7): ETGVTQSPTHLIKTRGQQVTLRCSSQSGHNTVSWYQQALGQGPQFIFQYYREEENGRGNFPPRFSGLQFPNYSSELNVNALELDDSALYLCASSLAALGDEQYFGPGTRLTVT.

The V call is TRBV9, the J call TRBJ2-5; the D is unclear. This CDR3 is built from 10 residues. Trimming cost V 7 bases and J 5 bases, with 6 bases left between them. Germline V gene lookup returns CDR1 SGDLS and CDR2 YYNGEE. The CDR3 loop is CASGLETQYF. The CDR3 nucleotides read TGTGCCAGCGGCCTGGAGACCCAGTACTTC.

The table lists this clone with a count of one. The J gene is TRBJ2-7, the V gene TRBV9, with D possibly matching TRBD2 (6 bases). V lost 4 bases, J lost 5 bases, and 16 bases lay in between. The CDR3 runs to 14 residues. Germline-derived CDR1 and CDR2 are SGDLS and YYNGEE. The CDR3 region is CASSISGGPNEQYF. The CDR3 DNA reads as TGTGCCAGCAGCATTAGCGGAGGCCCCAACGAGCAGTACTTC.

This clone has just one count. The J gene is TRBJ2-7, the V gene TRBV5-6; D is undetermined. The V gene's germline CDR1 is SGHDT and CDR2 YYEEEE. V was shortened by 0 bases and J by 2 bases, with 9 bases between the two germline ends. This CDR3 region has 14 residues. CDR3 in DNA: TGTGCCAGCAGCTTGGGGTCTCTAACCTACGAGCAGTACTTC. This encodes CASSLGSLTYEQYF.

The rearrangement joins TRBV28 to TRBJ1-2; no definite D call. V lost 6 bases and J lost 4, with 15 bases in between. The CDR3 covers 14 residues. Germline CDR1 reads MDHEN; CDR2 reads SYDVKM. The CDR3 DNA is TGTGCCAGCAGCAGACCCCTCGCGGGCTATGGCTACACCTTC. It is translated as CASSRPLAGYGYTF.

The chain has TRBV27 and TRBJ2-3; D may be TRBD2 (6 bases). Germline values: CDR1 MNHEY, CDR2 SMNVEV (reference sequence). Trimming left V 3 bases short and J 0 bases short, with 13 bases between. This CDR3 contains 16 residues. The CDR3 DNA reads as TGTGCCAGCAGTTTTGGGTTAGCGGCTAGCACAGATACGCAGTATTTT. Amino acid sequence: CASSFGLAASTDTQYF.

The chain is built from TRBV11-2 and TRBJ2-1; D is uncertain. The germline gives CDR1 SGHAT, CDR2 FQNNGV. Trimming stripped 1 base from V and 10 bases from J, with 20 bases between. The CDR3 extends over 16 amino acids. CDR3 residues: CASSLVGPPGLQEQFF. CDR3 DNA: TGTGCCAGCAGCTTAGTTGGTCCTCCAGGATTGCAGGAGCAGTTCTTC. Using reference TRBV11-2 and TRBJ2-1 for the parts outside the CDR3, the full variable domain is EAGVAQSPRYKIIEKRQSVAFWCNPISGHATLYWYQQILGQGPKLLIQFQNNGVVDDSQLPKDRFSAERLKGVDSTLKIQPAKLEDSAVYLCASSLVGPPGLQEQFFGPGTRLTVL.

CDR3 in DNA: TGTGCCAGCAGTCCAGGACAGGGACGCTATGGCTACACCTTC. Protein product: CASSPGQGRYGYTF. The rearrangement links TRBV27 to TRBJ1-2; 8 nucleotides agree with TRBD1. CDR1 is MNHEY, CDR2 SMNVEV, per germline (reference sequence). The CDR3 has 14 amino acids. V lost 5 bases and J lost 4; bases outside the gene matches: 6.